This TCR beta chain was sequenced during a study of Ad26.COV2.S vaccination and SARS-CoV-2 variants. Study-level points and caveats: With respect to non-spike TCR breadth, vaccine and placebo recipients were similar. Spike-specific responses of CD8+ and CD4+ T cells were reported to display substantial breadth after vaccination.

Treatment of the sample: 19 received Ad26.COV2.S at low or high dose, single or two shots; a few received placebo; per-sample allocation not given. Collection of the samples took place on day 63 after the first injection of vaccine or placebo. To note about this clone: The antigen is not known.

Using immunoSEQ multiplex PCR, the repertoire was profiled, and TCRdb retains in-frame clones only, with some absent. The sample yields roughly 500,000 clones, approximately 92% seen once. CDR1 and CDR2 (germline): SGHRS, YFSETQ. Losses at the gene ends were 0 bases for V and 4 bases for J; bases not matched to a gene: 4. The CDR3 is 16 amino acids. The chain links TRBV5-1 to TRBJ1-3, with 10 positions matching TRBD1. This material consisted of peripheral blood, taken in a trial of Ad26.COV2.S vaccine versus placebo. The receptor was isolated from a person between 18 and 60 years old who received the Ad26.COV2.S COVID-19 vaccine or a placebo. Written as DNA, the CDR3 is TGCGCCAGCAGCTTGGCCGGGACAGGGGAAGGAAACACCATATATTTT. Encoded protein: CASSLAGTGEGNTIYF.